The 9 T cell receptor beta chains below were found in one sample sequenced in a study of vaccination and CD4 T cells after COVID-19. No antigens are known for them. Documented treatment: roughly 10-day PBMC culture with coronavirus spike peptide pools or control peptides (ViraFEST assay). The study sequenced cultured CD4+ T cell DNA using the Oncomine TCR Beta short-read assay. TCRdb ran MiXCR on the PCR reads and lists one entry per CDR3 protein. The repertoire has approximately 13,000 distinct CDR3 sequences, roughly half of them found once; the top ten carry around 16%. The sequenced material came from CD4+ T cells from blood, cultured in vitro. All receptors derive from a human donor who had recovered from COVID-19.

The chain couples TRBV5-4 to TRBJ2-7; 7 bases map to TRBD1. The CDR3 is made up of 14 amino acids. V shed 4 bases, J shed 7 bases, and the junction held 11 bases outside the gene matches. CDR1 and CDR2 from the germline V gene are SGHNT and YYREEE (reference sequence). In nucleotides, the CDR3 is TGTGCCAGCAGCCCGACAGGGTTGCTGGGGGAGCAGTACTTC. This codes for CASSPTGLLGEQYF.

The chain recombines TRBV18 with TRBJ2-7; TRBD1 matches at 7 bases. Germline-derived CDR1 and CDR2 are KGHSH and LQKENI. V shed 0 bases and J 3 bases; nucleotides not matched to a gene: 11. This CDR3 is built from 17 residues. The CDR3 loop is CASSPPGFWGQIYEQYF. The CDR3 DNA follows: TGTGCCAGCTCACCACCAGGCTTCTGGGGACAGATCTACGAGCAGTACTTC.

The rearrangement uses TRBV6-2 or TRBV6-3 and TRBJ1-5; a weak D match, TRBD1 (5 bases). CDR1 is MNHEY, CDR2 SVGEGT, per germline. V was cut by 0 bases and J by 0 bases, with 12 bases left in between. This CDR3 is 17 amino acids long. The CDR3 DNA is TGTGCCAGCAGTTACTCGATGGGGACCCTTAGCAATCAGCCCCAGCATTTT. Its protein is CASSYSMGTLSNQPQHF.

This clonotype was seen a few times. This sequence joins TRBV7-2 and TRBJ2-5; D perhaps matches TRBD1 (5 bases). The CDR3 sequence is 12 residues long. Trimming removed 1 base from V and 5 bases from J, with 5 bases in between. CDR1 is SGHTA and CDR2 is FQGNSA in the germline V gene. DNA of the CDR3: TGTGCCAGCAGCTTAGACAGGGAGACCCAGTACTTC. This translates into CASSLDRETQYF.

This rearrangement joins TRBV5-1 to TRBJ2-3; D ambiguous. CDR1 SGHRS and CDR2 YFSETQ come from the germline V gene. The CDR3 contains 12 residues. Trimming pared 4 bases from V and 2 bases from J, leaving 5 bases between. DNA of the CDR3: TGCGCCAGCAGCCCAGACACAGATACGCAGTATTTT. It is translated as CASSPDTDTQYF.

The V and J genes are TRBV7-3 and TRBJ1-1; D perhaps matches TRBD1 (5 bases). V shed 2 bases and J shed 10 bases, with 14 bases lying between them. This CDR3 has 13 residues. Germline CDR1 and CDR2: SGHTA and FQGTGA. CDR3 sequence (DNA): TGTGCCAGCAGCTTAGGCAGGGCCGAAGGAGCTTTCTTT. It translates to CASSLGRAEGAFF.

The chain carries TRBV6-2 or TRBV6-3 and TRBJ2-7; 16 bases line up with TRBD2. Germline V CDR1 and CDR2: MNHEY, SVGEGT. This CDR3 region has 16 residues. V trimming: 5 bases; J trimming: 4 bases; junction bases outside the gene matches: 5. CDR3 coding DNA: TGTGCCAGCAGTACCCCGGGACTAGCGGGAGGGTACGAGCAGTACTTC. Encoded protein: CASSTPGLAGGYEQYF.

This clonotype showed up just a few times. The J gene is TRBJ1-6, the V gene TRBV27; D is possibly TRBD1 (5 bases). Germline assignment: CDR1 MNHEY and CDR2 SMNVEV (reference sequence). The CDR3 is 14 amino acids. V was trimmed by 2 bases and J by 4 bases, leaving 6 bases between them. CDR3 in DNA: TGTGCCAGCAGTTTAGGACAATATAATTCACCCCTCCACTTT. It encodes CASSLGQYNSPLHF.

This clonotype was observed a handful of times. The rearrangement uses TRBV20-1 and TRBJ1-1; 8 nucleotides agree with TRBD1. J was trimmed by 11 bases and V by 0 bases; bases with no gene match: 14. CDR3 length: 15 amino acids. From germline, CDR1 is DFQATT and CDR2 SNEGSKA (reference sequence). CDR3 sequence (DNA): TGCAGTGCTAGAGATACAGGGACAGGAGCGATCGGGGCTTTCTTT. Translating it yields CSARDTGTGAIGAFF.